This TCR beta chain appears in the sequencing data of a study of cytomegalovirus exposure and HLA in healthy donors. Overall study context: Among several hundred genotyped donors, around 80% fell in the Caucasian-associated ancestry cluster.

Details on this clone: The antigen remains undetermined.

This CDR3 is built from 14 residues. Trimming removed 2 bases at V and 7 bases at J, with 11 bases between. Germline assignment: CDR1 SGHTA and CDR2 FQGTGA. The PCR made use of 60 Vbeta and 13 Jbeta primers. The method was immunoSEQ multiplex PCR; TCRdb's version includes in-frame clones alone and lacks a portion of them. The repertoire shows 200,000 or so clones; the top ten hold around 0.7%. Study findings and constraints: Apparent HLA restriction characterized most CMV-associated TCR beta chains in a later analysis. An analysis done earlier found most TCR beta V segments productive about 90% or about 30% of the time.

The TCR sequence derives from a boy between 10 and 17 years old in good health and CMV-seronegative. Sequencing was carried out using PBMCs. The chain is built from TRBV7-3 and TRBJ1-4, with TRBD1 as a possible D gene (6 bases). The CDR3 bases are TGTGCCAGCAGCTTAGATAGGGGGAGTGAAAAACTGTTTTTT. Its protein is CASSLDRGSEKLFF.